This TCR beta chain was identified during a study of early T cells in non-severe SARS-CoV-2 infection (dated by TCRdb to about 2021). Regarding the study in general: Because TCR sequencing was done on bulk RNA from unsorted whole blood, the alpha and beta chains could not be paired. What the authors observed across the whole study: VDJdb matching was skewed toward anti-spike CD8 responses and likely underestimated virus-specific expansions, missing private and CD4 specificities.

This was a case-control study nested in a cohort of healthcare workers in London, UK, who had nasopharyngeal swab PCR tests and blood samples taken every week. Healthcare workers were recruited between 23 and 31 March 2020, during the week of the UK lockdown, and were followed weekly for up to about 16 weeks. The library was obtained by 5' RACE. These reads were obtained on a NextSeq 500. The TCR library protocol attached unique molecular identifiers to individual cDNA molecules to correct for sequencing error and PCR bias. Sequencing covered both TCR alpha and beta chains, and within each sample the abundances of alpha and beta sequences were tightly co-correlated. For the original study's pipeline: V gene, J gene and CDR3 annotation of TCR sequences was performed with Decombinator V4. Expanded TCRs were defined as changing significantly between any two time points under a Poisson model with p below 0.0001. TCR abundances were normalised to the total number of TCRs sequenced per sample and expressed as counts per million. TRAV1-2 paired with TRAJ12, TRAJ20 or TRAJ33 defined MAIT TCRs, while TRAV10 paired with TRAJ18 defined iNKT TCRs. VDJdb, accessed 1 November 2021, was searched for CMV, EBV and SARS-CoV-2 annotated TCRs, with TCRs annotated for multiple antigens excluded. TCRdb redid the processing of the public reads, applying fastp at Q25 and MiXCR, and retained in-frame beta chains. Every entry covers one CDR3 protein and lists the most common genes and DNA from its rows. For this entry, the V and J calls and clone size follow TCRdb and not the study's own pipeline. This sample comprises around 55,000 distinct CDR3 sequences, under 15% of them detected only once. Of the sample, over 8% is held by the ten largest clones.

CDR1 and CDR2 (SNHLY, FYNNEI) derive from the germline V gene. Counted from cysteine to phenylalanine, this CDR3 has 14 amino acids. Left in the record is the CDR3 DNA by itself, 42 bases read in frame from the first base. V and J lose 3 bases and 2 bases, and a span of 11 bases separates them. This clonotype was seen ten or more times. The antigen it binds to is not known. Nothing much larger sits one base from this clone, and base qualities are not available. The TCR sequence derives from an adult who was a healthcare worker with PCR-confirmed SARS-CoV-2 infection or an uninfected control (not recorded which). The chain uses TRBV2 and TRBJ2-7, with an unclear D gene assignment. The source was whole blood, collected at baseline. The CDR3 in this case is CASSDGSRPYEQYF. The nucleotide sequence reads TGTGCCAGCAGTGATGGCAGCCGACCCTACGAGCAGTACTTC.